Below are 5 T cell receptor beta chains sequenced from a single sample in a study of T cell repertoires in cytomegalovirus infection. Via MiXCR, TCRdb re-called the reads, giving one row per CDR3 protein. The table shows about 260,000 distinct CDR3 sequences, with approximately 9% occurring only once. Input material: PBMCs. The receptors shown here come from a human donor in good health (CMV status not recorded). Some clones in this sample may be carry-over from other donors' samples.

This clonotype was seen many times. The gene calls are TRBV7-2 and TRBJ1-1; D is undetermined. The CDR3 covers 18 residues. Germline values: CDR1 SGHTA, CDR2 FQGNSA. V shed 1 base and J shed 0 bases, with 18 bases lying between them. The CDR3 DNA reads TGTGCCAGCAGCTTAGTTCCCCCGGGAGGAACCATGAACACTGAAGCTTTCTTT. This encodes CASSLVPPGGTMNTEAFF.

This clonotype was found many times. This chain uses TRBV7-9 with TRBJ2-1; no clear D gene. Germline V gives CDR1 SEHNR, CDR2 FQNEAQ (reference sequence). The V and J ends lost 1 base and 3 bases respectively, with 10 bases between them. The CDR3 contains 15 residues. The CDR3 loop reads CASSLETLSYNEQFF. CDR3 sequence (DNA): TGTGCCAGCAGCTTAGAAACCTTAAGCTACAATGAGCAGTTCTTC.

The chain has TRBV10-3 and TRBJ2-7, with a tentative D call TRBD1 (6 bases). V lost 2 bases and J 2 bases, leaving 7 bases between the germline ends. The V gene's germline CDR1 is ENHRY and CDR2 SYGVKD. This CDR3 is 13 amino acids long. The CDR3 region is CAISETGTYEQYF. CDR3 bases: TGTGCCATCAGTGAGACAGGGACCTACGAGCAGTACTTC.

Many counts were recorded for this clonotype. CDR3 loop: CASSWGGSEAFF. As DNA, the CDR3 is TGTGCCAGCAGTTGGGGGGGCTCTGAAGCTTTCTTT. The chain recombines TRBV6-2 or TRBV6-3 with TRBJ1-1; maybe TRBD1 (6 bases). Trimming took off 4 bases at V and 6 bases at J, with 9 bases between the two ends. CDR1 MNHEY and CDR2 SVGEGT come from the germline V gene. There are 12 residues in the CDR3.

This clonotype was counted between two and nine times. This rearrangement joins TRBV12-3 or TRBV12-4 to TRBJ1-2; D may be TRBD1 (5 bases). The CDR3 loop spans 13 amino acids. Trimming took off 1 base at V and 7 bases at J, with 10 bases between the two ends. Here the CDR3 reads CASSLGGPTGYTF. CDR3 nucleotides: TGTGCCAGCAGTTTAGGGGGCCCGACTGGCTACACCTTC.